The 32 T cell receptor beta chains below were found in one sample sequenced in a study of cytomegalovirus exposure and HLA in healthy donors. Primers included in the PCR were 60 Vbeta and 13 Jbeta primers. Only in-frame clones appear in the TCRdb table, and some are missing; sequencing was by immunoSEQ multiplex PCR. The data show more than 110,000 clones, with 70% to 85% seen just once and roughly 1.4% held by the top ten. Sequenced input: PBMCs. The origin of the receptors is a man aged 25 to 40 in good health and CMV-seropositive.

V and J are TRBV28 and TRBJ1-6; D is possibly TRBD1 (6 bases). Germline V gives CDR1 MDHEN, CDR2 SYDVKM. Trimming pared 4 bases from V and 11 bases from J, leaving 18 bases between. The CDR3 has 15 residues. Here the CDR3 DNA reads TGTGCCAGCAGTTCACAGGGAGAATTAAAGACACCCCTCCACTTT. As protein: CASSSQGELKTPLHF.

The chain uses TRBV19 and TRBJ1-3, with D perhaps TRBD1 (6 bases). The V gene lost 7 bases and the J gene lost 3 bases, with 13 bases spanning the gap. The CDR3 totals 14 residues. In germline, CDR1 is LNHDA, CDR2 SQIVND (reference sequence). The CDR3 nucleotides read TGTGCCAGTACTTCGACAGGTGGTGGAAACACCATATATTTT. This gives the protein CASTSTGGGNTIYF. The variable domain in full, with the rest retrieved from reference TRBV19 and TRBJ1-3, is DGGITQSPKYLFRKEGQNVTLSCEQNLNHDAMYWYRQDPGQGLRLIYYSQIVNDFQKGDIAEGYSVSREKKESFPLTVTSAQKNPTAFYLCASTSTGGGNTIYFGEGSWLTVV.

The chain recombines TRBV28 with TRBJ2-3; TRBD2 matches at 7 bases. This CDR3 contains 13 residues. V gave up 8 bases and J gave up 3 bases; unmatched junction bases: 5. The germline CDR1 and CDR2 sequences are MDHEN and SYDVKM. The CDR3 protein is CASGVSGTDTQYF. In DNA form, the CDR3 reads TGTGCCAGCGGAGTTAGCGGGACAGATACGCAGTATTTT.

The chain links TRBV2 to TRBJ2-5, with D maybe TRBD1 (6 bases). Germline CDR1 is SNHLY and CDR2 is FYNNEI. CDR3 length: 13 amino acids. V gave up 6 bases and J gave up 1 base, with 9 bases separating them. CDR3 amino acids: CASRRDIQETQYF. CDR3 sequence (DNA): TGTGCCAGCAGACGGGACATCCAAGAGACCCAGTACTTC. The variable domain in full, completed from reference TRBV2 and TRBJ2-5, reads EPEVTQTPSHQVTQMGQEVILRCVPISNHLYFYWYRQILGQKVEFLVSFYNNEISEKSEIFDDQFSVERPDGSNFTLKIRSTKLEDSAMYFCASRRDIQETQYFGPGTRLLVL.

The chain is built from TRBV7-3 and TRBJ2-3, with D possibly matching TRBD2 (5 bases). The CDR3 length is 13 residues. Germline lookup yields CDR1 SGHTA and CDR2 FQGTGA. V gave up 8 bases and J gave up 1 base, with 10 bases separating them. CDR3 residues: CASGRGGTDTQYF. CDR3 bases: TGTGCCAGCGGGAGAGGTGGCACAGATACGCAGTATTTT.

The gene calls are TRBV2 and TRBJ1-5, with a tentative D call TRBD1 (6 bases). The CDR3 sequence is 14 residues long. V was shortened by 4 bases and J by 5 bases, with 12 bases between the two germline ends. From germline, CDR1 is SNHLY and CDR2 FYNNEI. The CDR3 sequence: CASSAGEGDQPQHF. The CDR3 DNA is TGTGCCAGCAGTGCCGGGGAGGGGGATCAGCCCCAGCATTTT.

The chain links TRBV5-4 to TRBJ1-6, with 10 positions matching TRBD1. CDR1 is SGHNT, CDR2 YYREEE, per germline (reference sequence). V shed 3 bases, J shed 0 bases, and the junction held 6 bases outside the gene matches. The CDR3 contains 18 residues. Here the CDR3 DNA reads TGTGCCAGCAGCTACCGGACAGGGGGTTTCTCCTATAATTCACCCCTCCACTTT. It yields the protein CASSYRTGGFSYNSPLHF.

The CDR3 protein is CASSYRSVGGGSSYEQYF. DNA of the CDR3: TGTGCCAGCAGCTACAGGAGCGTCGGCGGGGGCAGCTCCTACGAGCAGTACTTC. The genes are TRBV11-2 and TRBJ2-7, with a tentative D call TRBD2 (7 bases). Germline-derived CDR1 and CDR2 are SGHAT and FQNNGV. Trimming took off 4 bases at V and 0 bases at J, with 22 bases between the two ends. The CDR3 spans 18 residues.

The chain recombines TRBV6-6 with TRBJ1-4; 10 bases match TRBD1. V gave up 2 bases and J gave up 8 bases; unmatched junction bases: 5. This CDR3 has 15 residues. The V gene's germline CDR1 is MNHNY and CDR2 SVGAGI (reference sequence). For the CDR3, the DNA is TGTGCCAGCAGTTACGGGGACAGGGGTCGCGAAAAACTGTTTTTT. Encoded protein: CASSYGDRGREKLFF.

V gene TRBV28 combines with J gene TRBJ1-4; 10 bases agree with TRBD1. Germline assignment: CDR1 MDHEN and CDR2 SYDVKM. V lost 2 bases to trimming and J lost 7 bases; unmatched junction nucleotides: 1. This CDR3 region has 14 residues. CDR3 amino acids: CASSLRDRGEKLFF. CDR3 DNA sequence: TGTGCCAGCAGTTTAAGGGACAGGGGTGAAAAACTGTTTTTT.

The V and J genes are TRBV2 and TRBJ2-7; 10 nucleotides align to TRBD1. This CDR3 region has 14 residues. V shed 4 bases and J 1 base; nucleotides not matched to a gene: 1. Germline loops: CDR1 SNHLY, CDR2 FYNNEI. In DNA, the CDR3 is TGTGCCAGCAGTGGGACAGGGGGGTCCTACGAGCAGTACTTC. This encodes CASSGTGGSYEQYF.

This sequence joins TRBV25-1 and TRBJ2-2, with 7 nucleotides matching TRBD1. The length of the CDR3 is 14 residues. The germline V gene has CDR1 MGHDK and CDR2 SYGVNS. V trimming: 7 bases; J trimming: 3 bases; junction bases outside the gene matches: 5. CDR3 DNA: TGTGCCAGCATAGAGGGGGCGGACACCGGGGAGCTGTTTTTT. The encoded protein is CASIEGADTGELFF.

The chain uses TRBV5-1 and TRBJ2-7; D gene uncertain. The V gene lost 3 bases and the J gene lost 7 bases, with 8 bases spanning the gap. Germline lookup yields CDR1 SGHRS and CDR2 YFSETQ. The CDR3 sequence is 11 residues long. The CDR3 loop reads CASSCVWEQYF. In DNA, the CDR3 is TGCGCCAGCAGCTGCGTCTGGGAGCAGTACTTC. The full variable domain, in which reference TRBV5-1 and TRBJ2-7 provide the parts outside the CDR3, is KAGVTQTPRYLIKTRGQQVTLSCSPISGHRSVSWYQQTPGQGLQFLFEYFSETQRNKGNFPGRFSGRQFSNSRSEMNVSTLELGDSALYLCASSCVWEQYFGPGTRLTVT.

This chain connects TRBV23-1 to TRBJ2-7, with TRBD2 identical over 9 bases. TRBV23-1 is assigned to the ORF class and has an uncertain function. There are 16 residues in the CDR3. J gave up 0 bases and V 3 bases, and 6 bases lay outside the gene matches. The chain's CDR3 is CASSHRLAGNSYEQYF. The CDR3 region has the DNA TGCGCCAGCAGTCACCGTCTAGCGGGAAACTCCTACGAGCAGTACTTC.

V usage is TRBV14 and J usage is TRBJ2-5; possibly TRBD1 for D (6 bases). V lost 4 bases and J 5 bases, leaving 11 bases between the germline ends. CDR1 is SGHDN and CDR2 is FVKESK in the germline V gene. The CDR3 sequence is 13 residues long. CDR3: CASSPGHVETQYF. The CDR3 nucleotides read TGTGCCAGCAGCCCGGGACACGTGGAGACCCAGTACTTC.

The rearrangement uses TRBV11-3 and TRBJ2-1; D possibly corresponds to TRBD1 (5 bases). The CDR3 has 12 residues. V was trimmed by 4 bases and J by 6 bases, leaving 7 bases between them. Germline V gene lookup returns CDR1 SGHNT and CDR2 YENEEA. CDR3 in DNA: TGTGCCAGCAGCTCTAGGGGCAATGAGCAGTTCTTC. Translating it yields CASSSRGNEQFF.

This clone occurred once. Here the CDR3 reads CASSPEGSQYF. The CDR3 DNA reads TGTGCCAGCAGCCCAGAGGGCTCACAGTACTTC. The chain has TRBV7-8 and TRBJ2-7, with TRBD2 as a possible D gene (5 bases). The V end was cut by 5 bases, the J end by 10 bases, with 12 bases between. This CDR3 region has 11 residues. The germline gives CDR1 SGHVS, CDR2 FQNEAQ.

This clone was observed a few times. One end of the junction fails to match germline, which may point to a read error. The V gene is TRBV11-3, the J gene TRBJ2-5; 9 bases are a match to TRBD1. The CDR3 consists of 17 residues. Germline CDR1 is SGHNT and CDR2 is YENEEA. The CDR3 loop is CASSLDTWGQGGETQYF. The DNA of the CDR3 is TGTGCCAGCAGTTTAGACACCTGGGGACAGGGTGGCGAGACCCAGTACTTC.

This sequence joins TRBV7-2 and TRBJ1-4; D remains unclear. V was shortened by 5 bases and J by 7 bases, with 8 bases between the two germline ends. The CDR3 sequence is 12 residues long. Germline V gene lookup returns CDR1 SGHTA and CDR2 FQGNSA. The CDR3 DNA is TGTGCCAGCAGCCTCTCTTCTGAAAAACTGTTTTTT. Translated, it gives CASSLSSEKLFF.

The DNA of the CDR3 is TGTGCCAGCTCACCACCGTCCGGGGTTGGAAACACCATATATTTT. This codes for CASSPPSGVGNTIYF. The chain uses TRBV18 and TRBJ1-3; D not certain. Germline V gene lookup returns CDR1 KGHSH and CDR2 LQKENI. Trimming shortened V by 0 bases and J by 3 bases, and 9 bases separated the two germline ends. CDR3 size: 15 residues.

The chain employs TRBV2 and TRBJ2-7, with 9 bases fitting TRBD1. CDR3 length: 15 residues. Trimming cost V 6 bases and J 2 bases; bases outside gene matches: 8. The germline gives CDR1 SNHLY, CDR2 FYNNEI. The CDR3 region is CASSYGQGHPYEQYF. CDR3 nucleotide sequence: TGTGCCAGCAGCTACGGACAGGGGCATCCCTACGAGCAGTACTTC. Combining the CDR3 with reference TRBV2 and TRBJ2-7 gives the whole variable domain EPEVTQTPSHQVTQMGQEVILRCVPISNHLYFYWYRQILGQKVEFLVSFYNNEISEKSEIFDDQFSVERPDGSNFTLKIRSTKLEDSAMYFCASSYGQGHPYEQYFGPGTRLTVT.

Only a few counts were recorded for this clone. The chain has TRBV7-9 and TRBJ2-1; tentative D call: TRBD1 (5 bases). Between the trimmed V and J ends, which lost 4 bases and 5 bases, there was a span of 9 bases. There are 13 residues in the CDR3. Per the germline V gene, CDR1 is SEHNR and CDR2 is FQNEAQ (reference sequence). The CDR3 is CASSSGSDNEQFF. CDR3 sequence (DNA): TGTGCCAGCAGCTCAGGGTCCGACAATGAGCAGTTCTTC.

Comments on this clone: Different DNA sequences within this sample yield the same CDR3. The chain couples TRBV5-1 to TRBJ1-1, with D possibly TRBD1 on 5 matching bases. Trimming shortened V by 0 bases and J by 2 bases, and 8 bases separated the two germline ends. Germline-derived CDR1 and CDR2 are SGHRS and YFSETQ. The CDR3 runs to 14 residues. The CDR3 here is CASSLGGVNTEAFF. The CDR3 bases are TGCGCCAGCAGCTTGGGGGGGGTAAACACTGAAGCTTTCTTT.

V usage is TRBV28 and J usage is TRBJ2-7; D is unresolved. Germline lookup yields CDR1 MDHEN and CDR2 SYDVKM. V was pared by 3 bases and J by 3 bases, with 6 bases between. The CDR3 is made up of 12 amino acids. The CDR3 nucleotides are TGTGCCAGCAGTTTGGGCTACTACGAGCAGTACTTC. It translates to CASSLGYYEQYF.

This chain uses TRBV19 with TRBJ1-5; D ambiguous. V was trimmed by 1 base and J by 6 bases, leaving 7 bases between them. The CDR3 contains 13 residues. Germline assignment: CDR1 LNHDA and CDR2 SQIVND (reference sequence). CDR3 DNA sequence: TGTGCCAGTAGTATAGCTCTAGGTCAGCCCCAGCATTTT. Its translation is CASSIALGQPQHF.

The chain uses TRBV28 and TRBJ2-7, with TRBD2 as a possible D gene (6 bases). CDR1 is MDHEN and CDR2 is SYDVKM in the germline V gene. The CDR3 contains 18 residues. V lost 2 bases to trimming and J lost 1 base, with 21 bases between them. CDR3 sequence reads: CASSLGEEEGHGSYEQYF. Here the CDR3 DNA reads TGTGCCAGCAGTTTAGGGGAGGAGGAGGGGCACGGATCCTACGAGCAGTACTTC.

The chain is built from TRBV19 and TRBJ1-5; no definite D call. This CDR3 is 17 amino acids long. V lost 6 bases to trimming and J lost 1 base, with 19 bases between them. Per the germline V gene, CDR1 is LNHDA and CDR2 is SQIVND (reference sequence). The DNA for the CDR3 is TGTGCCAGTAGGGGAGGACTCCCAGGCGGAAGCAATCAGCCCCAGCATTTT. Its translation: CASRGGLPGGSNQPQHF.

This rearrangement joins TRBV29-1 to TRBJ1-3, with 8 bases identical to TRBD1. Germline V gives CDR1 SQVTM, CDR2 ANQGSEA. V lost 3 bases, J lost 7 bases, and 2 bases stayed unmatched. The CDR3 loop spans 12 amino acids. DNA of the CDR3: TGCAGCGTTGAGGCAGGGGGCAACACCATATATTTT. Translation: CSVEAGGNTIYF.

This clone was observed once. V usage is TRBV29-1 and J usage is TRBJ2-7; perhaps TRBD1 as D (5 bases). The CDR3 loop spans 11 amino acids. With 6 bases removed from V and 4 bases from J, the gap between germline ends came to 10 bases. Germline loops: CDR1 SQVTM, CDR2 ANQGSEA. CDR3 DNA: TGCAGCGTGGACACCTTTTACGAGCAGTACTTC. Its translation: CSVDTFYEQYF.

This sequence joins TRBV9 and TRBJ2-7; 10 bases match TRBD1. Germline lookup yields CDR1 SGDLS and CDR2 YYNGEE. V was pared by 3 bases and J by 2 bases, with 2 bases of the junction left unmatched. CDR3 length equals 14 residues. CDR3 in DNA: TGTGCCAGCAGCGGGGGACAGGGGACCTACGAGCAGTACTTC. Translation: CASSGGQGTYEQYF.

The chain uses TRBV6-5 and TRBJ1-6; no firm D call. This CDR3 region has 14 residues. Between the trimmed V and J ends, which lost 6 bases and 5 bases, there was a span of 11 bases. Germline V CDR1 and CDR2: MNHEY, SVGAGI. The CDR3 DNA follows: TGTGCCAGCAGCCTACAGCTTCATAATTCACCCCTCCACTTT. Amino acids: CASSLQLHNSPLHF.

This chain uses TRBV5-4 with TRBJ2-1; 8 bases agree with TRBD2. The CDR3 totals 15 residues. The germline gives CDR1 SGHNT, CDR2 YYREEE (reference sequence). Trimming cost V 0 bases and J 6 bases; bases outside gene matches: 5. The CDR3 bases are TGTGCCAGCAGCTTGGCGGGACTAGTCGCCAATGAGCAGTTCTTC. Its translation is CASSLAGLVANEQFF.